This record looks at one T cell receptor (beta chain) sequence and its context. J lost 4 bases, V lost 2 bases, and 4 bases had no gene match. CDR3 length: 14 residues. Germline CDR1 and CDR2: GTSNPN and SVGIG (reference sequence). This entry is derived from a study of blood T cell repertoires in COVID-19. Looking at the study overall: Collection of acute and convalescent COVID-19 samples took place in the United States, Italy and Spain.

Source study methods: Researchers report that nucleated cell counts were estimated from reference gene primer amplification. The data were produced by immunoSEQ multiplex PCR, yet TCRdb's version contains in-frame clones alone and is incomplete. That table supplies the V and J calls and clone size; D and trimming were determined from the DNA. The sample yields some 89,000 clones, approximately 89% seen once. The rearrangement links TRBV30 to TRBJ1-2; TRBD1 matches at 10 bases. This TCR derives from a man aged 45-60 years with acute or convalescent COVID-19. The sequenced sample was peripheral blood. CDR3 sequence: CAWSRGQGIYGYTF. CDR3 bases: TGTGCCTGGAGTAGGGGACAGGGGATCTATGGCTACACCTTC.